This TCR beta chain was found in a study of OX40 agonist ivuxolimab in advanced cancers. Produced via immunoSEQ multiplex PCR; TCRdb's table is partial and in-frame only. The sample lists over 25,000 clones, around 79% occurring once. Deletions cut 6 bases from V and 7 bases from J, with 7 bases between. The germline CDR1 and CDR2 sequences are MDHEN and SYDVKM. This CDR3 is 10 amino acids long. The specimen was CD4+ or CD8+ T cells sorted from blood, collected in a trial of the OX40 agonist ivuxolimab. The chain recombines TRBV28 with TRBJ2-7; unclear D gene. The TCR originated in an adult with an advanced solid tumor such as melanoma, head and neck, liver or kidney cancer. The CDR3 sequence is CASSRLEQYF. The CDR3 DNA reads TGTGCCAGCAGCCGTCTTGAGCAGTACTTC.